This TCR beta chain was observed in a study of cytomegalovirus exposure and HLA in healthy donors. Whole-study findings and limits: With later analysis, a missense DCLRE1C variant became linked to TCR beta V- and J-gene trimming. An observed cluster of highly shared sequence variants was recorded as a likely sequencing artifact. With DRB1 most and HLA-C fewest, TCR association rates differed between HLA loci in a later analysis.

With 60 Vbeta and 13 Jbeta primers, the PCR was carried out. Profiled with immunoSEQ multiplex PCR; TCRdb holds only in-frame clones, not every one. The sample has 200,000 to 250,000 clones, around 80% seen once; the top ten hold less than 4.5%. This clone was found once. Its antigen is currently unknown. This receptor was obtained from a male donor in good health and CMV-seronegative. The sample was PBMCs.

CDR3 nucleotide sequence: TGCGCCAGCAGTGATCTAGCGGGAGGGCCCGAGGGATACAATGAGCAGTTCTTC. Encoded protein: CASSDLAGGPEGYNEQFF. The chain combines TRBV10-1 with TRBJ2-1; 12 positions match TRBD2. The CDR3 runs 18 residues. Germline V gene data show CDR1 as WNHNN and CDR2 as SYGVQD (reference sequence). The V and J ends lost 3 bases and 4 bases, in that order; junction bases with no gene match: 10.